This T cell receptor (beta chain) stems from a study of molecular identifiers for immune sequencing clone quantification. Across the study: Replicate RNA from around 20,000 or 100,000 naive CD8 T cells formed five aliquots; four were sequenced. Study outcomes and limitations: The share of molecules held by clones above 20 RNA copies was over 98% in effector cells and under 1% in naive cells. In cases of identical TCR molecules sharing a barcode, highly expanded clone sizes could be underestimated.

Based on a CD8+CD4-CCR7+CD45RA+ profile, naive CD8 T cells were sorted. TCRdb reprocessed the PCR reads via MiXCR and lists one record per CDR3 protein. Here the sample spans about half a million distinct CDR3 sequences, roughly 25% being singletons. Trimming removed 5 bases from V and 0 bases from J, with 17 bases in between. The CDR3 runs to 18 residues. Germline-derived CDR1 and CDR2 are PRHDT and FYEKMQ (reference sequence). Concerning this clonotype itself: Its antigen is unidentified.

V and J are TRBV13 and TRBJ1-6; the D gene is possibly TRBD1 (5 bases). Material for sequencing was naive CD8+ T cells from blood, with Jurkat cell RNA spiked in. Subset of the sample: FACS-sorted CD8+CD4-CCR7+CD45RA+ naive T cells. This clonotype originated in a human donor in good health. Some libraries in this study had Jurkat cell RNA spiked in. The CDR3 DNA sequence: TGTGCCAGCAGCGATACACAGGAGGGGAGCTCCTATAATTCACCCCTCCACTTT. Translation gives CASSDTQEGSSYNSPLHF. Full variable domain (remainder filled in from reference TRBV13 and TRBJ1-6): AAGVIQSPRHLIKEKRETATLKCYPIPRHDTVYWYQQGPGQDPQFLISFYEKMQSDKGSIPDRFSAQQFSDYHSELNMSSLELGDSALYFCASSDTQEGSSYNSPLHFGNGTRLTVT.